The 26 T cell receptor beta chains in this list originate from one sample, sequenced in a study of blood T cells in healthy people across ages. A J-beta primer mix and a sample-barcoded 5' primer were used in a second PCR of roughly 6 to 11 cycles. TCRdb reanalysed the 5' RACE reads using MiXCR and keeps one entry per CDR3 protein. The table shows some 890,000 distinct CDR3 sequences, with around 29% occurring only once. The same sample was also used in a study of T cells of mothers and their children.

The specimen was blood. These receptors were taken from a woman aged 40 to 50 in good health.

The V and J genes are TRBV5-6 and TRBJ1-6, with D hard to call. Trimming left V 4 bases short and J 5 bases short, with 16 bases between. CDR1 and CDR2 from the germline V gene are SGHDT and YYEEEE. CDR3 size: 16 residues. Written as DNA, the CDR3 is TGTGCCAGCAGCCGGGGTCAGCAGCTAAATAATTCACCCCTCCACTTT. This codes for CASSRGQQLNNSPLHF.

There are many counts of this clonotype. This chain connects TRBV29-1 to TRBJ2-7, with no clear D. Trimming left V 2 bases short and J 2 bases short, with 10 bases between. CDR3 length: 13 amino acids. CDR1 is SQVTM and CDR2 is ANQGSEA in the germline V gene. The CDR3 bases are TGCAGCGTTGAACTCGGGCCCCCCTACGAGCAGTACTTC. Amino acid sequence: CSVELGPPYEQYF.

This clonotype appeared many times. The V call is TRBV12-3 or TRBV12-4, the J call TRBJ2-5; TRBD1 aligns across 9 bases. CDR3 length equals 14 residues. With 1 base clipped from V and 4 bases from J, the junction kept 1 base outside the gene matches. The CDR3 DNA reads TGTGCCAGCAGTTTAGGGGACAGGGTAGAGACCCAGTACTTC. It specifies CASSLGDRVETQYF.

On this clonotype itself: Being one base from a much bigger clone, this may be a read error. The rearrangement uses TRBV6-6 and TRBJ2-7; 7 positions match TRBD1. The CDR3 runs 13 residues. Unmatched junction bases numbered 8, after V lost 10 bases and J lost 2 bases. Germline V lookup: CDR1 MNHNY, CDR2 SVGAGI (reference sequence). CDR3 protein: CATTETGTYEQYF. CDR3 DNA: TGTGCCACCACTGAGACAGGGACCTACGAGCAGTACTTC.

The rearrangement joins TRBV7-4 to TRBJ2-1, with D perhaps matching TRBD2 (7 bases). The CDR3 has 17 residues. Trimming left V 4 bases short and J 0 bases short, with 16 bases between. Germline loops: CDR1 SGHVT, CDR2 SQSDAQ. CDR3 residues: CASSSLRGDYSYNEQFF. The CDR3 DNA is TGTGCCAGCAGCTCTCTGAGGGGGGACTACTCCTACAATGAGCAGTTCTTC.

The chain uses TRBV5-1 and TRBJ2-7; 9 bases align to TRBD2. The J call may be wrong; the DNA end is better matched by TRBJ2-5. The CDR3 has 17 residues. CDR1 is SGHRS and CDR2 is YFSETQ in the germline V gene. The CDR3 bases are TGCGCCACGAAGACTAGCGGTTACCTACCCGAGGCAGAGACCCAGTACTTC. It is translated as CATKTSGYLPEAETQYF.

The chain links TRBV7-9 to TRBJ1-6; tentative D call: TRBD1 (6 bases). Trimming took off 5 bases at V and 0 bases at J, with 11 bases between the two ends. Germline V gene lookup returns CDR1 SEHNR and CDR2 FQNEAQ (reference sequence). The CDR3 has 16 residues. This chain's CDR3 is CASSELDSSYNSPLHF. The CDR3 DNA is TGTGCCAGCAGCGAATTGGACAGCTCCTATAATTCACCCCTCCACTTT.

The chain uses TRBV28 and TRBJ2-6, with 7 bases aligning to TRBD1. V trimming: 5 bases; J trimming: 4 bases; junction bases outside the gene matches: 5. The CDR3 runs to 15 residues. Germline CDR1 and CDR2: MDHEN and SYDVKM. CDR3 bases: TGTGCCAGCAGTAGCAGGGGGACCGGGGCCAACGTCCTGACTTTC. Translating it yields CASSSRGTGANVLTF. The whole variable domain, remainder taken from reference TRBV28 and TRBJ2-6, is DVKVTQSSRYLVKRTGEKVFLECVQDMDHENMFWYRQDPGLGLRLIYFSYDVKMKEKGDIPEGYSVSREKKERFSLILESASTNQTSMYLCASSSRGTGANVLTFGAGSRLTVL.

As to this clonotype: Just one base apart from a much larger clone, this may be a read error. V gene TRBV6-6 combines with J gene TRBJ2-7; 12 bases are a match to TRBD1. This CDR3 comprises 15 residues. Trimming removed 6 bases from V and 5 bases from J; junction bases left unmatched: 8. Germline CDR1 reads MNHNY; CDR2 reads SVGAGI (reference sequence). CDR3 in DNA: TGTGCCAGCAGAACCGGGACAGGGGGCAGCCACGAGCAGTACTTC. Translated: CASRTGTGGSHEQYF.

This chain uses TRBV4-3 with TRBJ1-6, with D perhaps TRBD1 (6 bases). Germline assignment: CDR1 LGHNA and CDR2 YSLEER. Trimming left V 3 bases short and J 0 bases short, with 15 bases between. The CDR3 is 18 residues long. In DNA form, the CDR3 reads TGCGCCAGCAGCCATGCTGGACAGCATAACTCCTATAATTCACCCCTCCACTTT. The encoded protein is CASSHAGQHNSYNSPLHF.

This clonotype was seen a handful of times. The rearrangement joins TRBV19 to TRBJ2-2, with D maybe TRBD1 (6 bases). The V and J ends lost 5 bases and 0 bases respectively, with 7 bases between them. The germline V gene has CDR1 LNHDA and CDR2 SQIVND (reference sequence). The CDR3 consists of 14 residues. The CDR3: CASSQGTNTGELFF. The CDR3 DNA reads TGTGCCAGTAGTCAGGGGACGAACACCGGGGAGCTGTTTTTT.

There are a few counts of this clonotype. The chain joins TRBV3-1 to TRBJ1-2, with D unresolved. CDR1 is LGHDT and CDR2 is YNNKEL in the germline V gene (reference sequence). Deletions cut 5 bases from V and 7 bases from J, with 14 bases between. The CDR3 runs to 13 residues. DNA of the CDR3: TGTGCCAGCAGCTCTAATAGGATTGGTGGCTACACCTTC. As protein: CASSSNRIGGYTF.

Details on this clonotype: One junction end does not reproduce the germline sequence, and a read error may be involved. The V gene is TRBV7-9, the J gene TRBJ2-3; D assignment may be TRBD1 or TRBD2 (5 bases each). Germline lookup yields CDR1 SEHNR and CDR2 FQNEAQ (reference sequence). This CDR3 region has 12 residues. CDR3 nucleotides: TGTACCAGCAGCTCTGGGGGAGATACGCAGTATTTT. Translated: CTSSSGGDTQYF.

Comments on this clonotype: One junction end does not reproduce the germline sequence, and a read error may be involved. The chain combines TRBV7-2 with TRBJ2-1, with D tentatively TRBD1 or TRBD2 (7 bases each). Germline lookup yields CDR1 SGHTA and CDR2 FQGNSA. This CDR3 is 14 amino acids long. The CDR3 here is CVSSLSGGVNEQFF. DNA for the CDR3: TGTGTCAGCAGCTTATCAGGGGGGGTCAATGAGCAGTTCTTC.

The rearrangement uses TRBV7-2 and TRBJ2-1, with D possibly TRBD2 on 7 matching bases. This CDR3 has 15 residues. The V end lost 3 bases, the J end lost 7 bases, and 16 bases lay between the germline ends. Germline values: CDR1 SGHTA, CDR2 FQGNSA. The CDR3 sequence is CASSLIGGGRNEQFF. In nucleotides, the CDR3 is TGTGCCAGCAGCTTGATAGGGGGGGGGCGTAATGAGCAGTTCTTC.

The rearrangement links TRBV15 to TRBJ1-2, with 7 bases lining up with TRBD1. Unmatched junction bases numbered 4, after V lost 0 bases and J lost 6 bases. The CDR3 consists of 14 residues. The V gene's germline CDR1 is LNHNV and CDR2 YYDKDF (reference sequence). For the CDR3, the DNA is TGTGCCACCAGCAGAGAGACAGGGTTGGATGGCTACACCTTC. Its translation: CATSRETGLDGYTF.

This sequence joins TRBV7-9 and TRBJ1-1; tentatively, D is TRBD1 (6 bases). This CDR3 spans 15 amino acids. The V gene's germline CDR1 is SEHNR and CDR2 FQNEAQ (reference sequence). V was clipped by 5 bases and J by 0 bases, with 13 bases between them. The chain's CDR3 is CASSGEGGLNTEAFF. The CDR3 nucleotides are TGTGCCAGCAGCGGAGAGGGGGGCCTGAACACTGAAGCTTTCTTT. Together with reference TRBV7-9 and TRBJ1-1, the CDR3 gives the full variable domain: DTGVSQNPRHKITKRGQNVTFRCDPISEHNRLYWYRQTLGQGPEFLTYFQNEAQLEKSRLLSDRFSAERPKGSFSTLEIQRTEQGDSAMYLCASSGEGGLNTEAFFGQGTRLTVV.

The chain is built from TRBV7-8 and TRBJ2-2; D unclear. V was clipped by 7 bases and J by 7 bases, with 13 bases between them. The CDR3 extends over 13 amino acids. In germline, CDR1 is SGHVS, CDR2 FQNEAQ. Written as DNA, the CDR3 is TGTGCCAGCACCGCCCCGGTGGGCGGGGAGCTGTTTTTT. Its protein product is CASTAPVGGELFF.

This clonotype has at least ten counts. The chain couples TRBV29-1 to TRBJ2-7; possibly TRBD1 for D (6 bases). The CDR3 extends over 14 amino acids. The V gene lost 2 bases and the J gene lost 1 base, with 12 bases spanning the gap. CDR1 SQVTM and CDR2 ANQGSEA come from the germline V gene. CDR3 sequence: CSVELGQGSYEQYF. Written as DNA, the CDR3 is TGCAGCGTTGAATTGGGACAAGGTTCCTACGAGCAGTACTTC.

The J gene is TRBJ1-1, the V gene TRBV5-4; D unclear. Germline CDR1 SGHNT, CDR2 YYREEE (reference sequence). The CDR3 consists of 13 residues. V lost 1 base and J 12 bases, leaving 16 bases between the germline ends. CDR3 in amino acids: CASSLTLETETFF. In DNA, the CDR3 is TGTGCCAGCAGCTTGACCCTGGAAACGGAGACTTTCTTT.

This clonotype was observed a few times. V is TRBV16 and J is TRBJ2-5; 7 nucleotides align to TRBD1. Germline V CDR1 and CDR2: KGHSY, FQNENV. Trimming took 6 bases from V and 2 from J; bases not matched to a gene: 9. The CDR3 is made up of 15 amino acids. The DNA of the CDR3 is TGTGCCAGCAGTCCTTCGCCGGACAGGCAAGAGACCCAGTACTTC. Protein sequence: CASSPSPDRQETQYF.

The genes are TRBV7-3 and TRBJ2-3; no definite D call. Trimming stripped 2 bases from V and 7 bases from J, with 16 bases between. CDR3 length: 15 amino acids. Germline-derived CDR1 and CDR2 are SGHTA and FQGTGA. The CDR3 protein is CASSLQPEKGYTQYF. The CDR3, as DNA: TGTGCCAGCAGCTTACAGCCCGAGAAAGGCTATACGCAGTATTTT.

This clonotype was counted a few times. V gene TRBV6-6 combines with J gene TRBJ2-7, with a possible D match to TRBD1 (5 bases). This CDR3 is 13 amino acids long. Trimming removed 2 bases from V and 3 bases from J, with 8 bases in between. Germline V gene data show CDR1 as MNHNY and CDR2 as SVGAGI (reference sequence). CDR3 DNA sequence: TGTGCCAGCAGTTACGGGGCGATCTACGAGCAGTACTTC. Protein: CASSYGAIYEQYF.

Concerning this clonotype itself: A much larger clone differs by one base, so this may be a read error. The chain uses TRBV29-1 and TRBJ2-5; unclear D gene. TRBJ2-7 matches the DNA end more closely, so the J call is doubtful. Germline V lookup: CDR1 SQVTM, CDR2 ANQGSEA. This CDR3 comprises 11 residues. The DNA of the CDR3 is TGCAGCGTTGAACTCTCATGCGAGCAGTACTTC. Amino acid sequence: CSVELSCEQYF.

The chain recombines TRBV7-2 with TRBJ1-1; D is ambiguous. V lost 5 bases, J lost 1 base, and 14 bases lay in between. The CDR3 has 15 amino acids. Per germline, CDR1 SGHTA and CDR2 FQGNSA. CDR3 nucleotide sequence: TGTGCCAGCAGCCGCACCGCCGTGGGGAACACTGAAGCTTTCTTT. Its protein product is CASSRTAVGNTEAFF. The full variable domain, its missing parts supplied by reference TRBV7-2 and TRBJ1-1, is GAGVSQSPSNKVTEKGKDVELRCDPISGHTALYWYRQSLGQGLEFLIYFQGNSAPDKSGLPSDRFSAERTGGSVSTLTIQRTQQEDSAVYLCASSRTAVGNTEAFFGQGTRLTVV.

This clonotype showed up just a few times. The genes are TRBV11-2 and TRBJ2-7; 8 positions agree with TRBD2. With V trimmed by 0 bases and J by 9 bases, 7 bases remained unmatched. Germline V gene lookup returns CDR1 SGHAT and CDR2 FQNNGV. The CDR3 contains 14 residues. CDR3 region: CASSLDPGLGRQYF. The CDR3 region has the DNA TGTGCCAGCAGCTTAGACCCGGGACTAGGCAGGCAGTACTTC.